The 24 T cell receptor beta chains below all came from one sample that was sequenced in a study of control samples from healthy donors and cancer patients. The assay was immunoSEQ multiplex PCR, and TCRdb's table has in-frame clones only and misses some. Found here are 150,000 or so clones, about 91% of them singletons; the top ten hold approximately 1.7%. Sequencing was done on a sample of blood. Receptors originate from a man between 18 and 35 years old in good health.

The chain has TRBV11-2 and TRBJ1-5; tentative D call: TRBD1 (5 bases). This CDR3 spans 16 amino acids. Germline V gene lookup returns CDR1 SGHAT and CDR2 FQNNGV. Trimming stripped 1 base from V and 0 bases from J, with 10 bases between. This CDR3 is CASSLGTPNSNQPQHF. The CDR3 nucleotides read TGTGCCAGCAGCTTAGGGACACCCAATAGCAATCAGCCCCAGCATTTT.

The chain uses TRBV5-4 and TRBJ2-1; 12 bases align to TRBD1. The CDR3 consists of 15 residues. CDR1 SGHNT and CDR2 YYREEE come from the germline V gene (reference sequence). Trimming at V came to 5 bases and at J to 8 bases, leaving 8 bases not matched to a gene. CDR3 loop: CASRPGTGGDDEQFF. CDR3 DNA sequence: TGTGCCAGCAGACCTGGGACAGGGGGCGACGATGAGCAGTTCTTC.

CDR3 sequence (DNA): TGTGCCAGCAGTTCCATTTACGGGGGGGCTAGAGATACGCAGTATTTT. Amino acid sequence: CASSSIYGGARDTQYF. The chain couples TRBV27 to TRBJ2-3; TRBD2 matches 8 bases. J lost 5 bases, V lost 4 bases, and 11 bases had no gene match. The CDR3 is 16 amino acids. The germline V gene has CDR1 MNHEY and CDR2 SMNVEV (reference sequence).

In this sample, this clone turned up a few times. V and J are TRBV9 and TRBJ2-3; D unclear. The CDR3 spans 13 residues. The ends were cut back, 7 bases at V and 3 bases at J, with 12 bases in the middle. Germline-derived CDR1 and CDR2 are SGDLS and YYNGEE. This CDR3 reads CASGGRGTDTQYF. The CDR3 bases are TGTGCCAGCGGCGGTCGAGGTACAGATACGCAGTATTTT.

The chain couples TRBV12-3 or TRBV12-4 to TRBJ2-7; D unclear. This CDR3 contains 12 residues. V lost 5 bases to trimming and J lost 1 base, with 6 bases between them. The CDR3 sequence: CASSQVSYEQYF. The CDR3 region has the DNA TGTGCCAGCAGTCAGGTGTCCTACGAGCAGTACTTC.

The chain uses TRBV7-2 and TRBJ2-5, with 10 bases that match TRBD2. The CDR3 is made up of 15 amino acids. Per the germline V gene, CDR1 is SGHTA and CDR2 is FQGNSA. J gave up 4 bases and V 1 base, and 3 bases lay outside the gene matches. CDR3 in DNA: TGTGCCAGCAGCTTAGAACTAGCGGGGTCAGAGACCCAGTACTTC. Amino acids: CASSLELAGSETQYF. Variable domain in full (rest from reference TRBV7-2 and TRBJ2-5): GAGVSQSPSNKVTEKGKDVELRCDPISGHTALYWYRQSLGQGLEFLIYFQGNSAPDKSGLPSDRFSAERTGGSVSTLTIQRTQQEDSAVYLCASSLELAGSETQYFGPGTRLLVL.

In its sample, this clone was seen once. The chain joins TRBV11-2 to TRBJ2-2; D is unclear. The CDR3 spans 16 residues. Trimming cost V 1 base and J 0 bases, with 9 bases left between them. The germline CDR1 and CDR2 sequences are SGHAT and FQNNGV. CDR3 sequence (DNA): TGTGCCAGCAGCTTAGTGACGGGTTCGAACACCGGGGAGCTGTTTTTT. It translates to CASSLVTGSNTGELFF.

The V and J genes are TRBV19 and TRBJ2-3, with D tentatively TRBD1 (6 bases). V shed 8 bases and J shed 3 bases, with 12 bases lying between them. Germline CDR1 reads LNHDA; CDR2 reads SQIVND (reference sequence). The CDR3 length is 13 residues. CDR3: CASQDSPTDTQYF. CDR3 in DNA: TGTGCCAGTCAGGACAGTCCTACAGATACGCAGTATTTT.

The chain links TRBV19 to TRBJ1-3, with D uncertain. The ends were cut back, 3 bases at V and 2 bases at J, with 11 bases in the middle. This CDR3 has 15 residues. Germline values: CDR1 LNHDA, CDR2 SQIVND (reference sequence). CDR3 residues: CASSMERRTGNTIYF. CDR3 DNA: TGTGCCAGTAGTATGGAGAGGCGGACTGGAAACACCATATATTTT.

The chain is built from TRBV18 and TRBJ2-2; possibly TRBD1 for D (5 bases). The CDR3 covers 15 residues. V was pared by 6 bases and J by 0 bases, with 11 bases between. Germline loops: CDR1 KGHSH, CDR2 LQKENI. CDR3 region: CASSLTETNTGELFF. CDR3 bases: TGTGCCAGCTCGTTGACAGAGACGAACACCGGGGAGCTGTTTTTT.

The rearrangement joins TRBV28 to TRBJ1-1; D might be TRBD1 (6 bases). The germline CDR1 and CDR2 sequences are MDHEN and SYDVKM. V gave up 5 bases and J gave up 0 bases, with 13 bases separating them. The CDR3 has 15 residues. The CDR3 region has the DNA TGTGCCAGCAGTCCTCATGGGGGCTTGAACACTGAAGCTTTCTTT. It specifies CASSPHGGLNTEAFF.

The sample holds one count of this clone. V is TRBV14 and J is TRBJ1-4; D ambiguous. Trimming removed 4 bases from V and 8 bases from J, with 14 bases in between. The CDR3 consists of 14 residues. Germline V gene data show CDR1 as SGHDN and CDR2 as FVKESK. CDR3: CASSPSRPGEKLFF. In DNA form, the CDR3 reads TGTGCCAGCAGCCCTTCAAGACCGGGCGAAAAACTGTTTTTT.

V is TRBV28 and J is TRBJ2-4; D unresolved. V lost 4 bases and J 9 bases, leaving 19 bases between the germline ends. The CDR3 sequence is 15 residues long. Germline CDR1 and CDR2: MDHEN and SYDVKM. CDR3 loop: CASSSATSQKGIQYF. DNA of the CDR3: TGTGCCAGCAGTTCTGCTACCAGCCAAAAAGGCATTCAGTACTTC.

In its sample, this clone was seen once. The rearrangement links TRBV9 to TRBJ2-1, with TRBD2 matching over 10 bases. CDR1 and CDR2 from the germline V gene are SGDLS and YYNGEE. The CDR3 length is 18 residues. V lost 4 bases to trimming and J lost 8 bases; unmatched junction nucleotides: 18. The CDR3 DNA follows: TGTGCCAGCAGCCCCCAGTCGGGAGCGGGGGGGACTAGGGATGAGCAGTTCTTC. Translated, it gives CASSPQSGAGGTRDEQFF. Full variable domain (rest looked up from reference TRBV9 and TRBJ2-1): DSGVTQTPKHLITATGQRVTLRCSPRSGDLSVYWYQQSLDQGLQFLIQYYNGEERAKGNILERFSAQQFPDLHSELNLSSLELGDSALYFCASSPQSGAGGTRDEQFFGPGTRLTVL.

The chain links TRBV19 to TRBJ1-1, with 9 bases lining up with TRBD1. The CDR3 extends over 16 amino acids. The V gene's germline CDR1 is LNHDA and CDR2 SQIVND (reference sequence). V lost 0 bases to trimming and J lost 10 bases; unmatched junction nucleotides: 12. CDR3 nucleotides: TGTGCCAGTAGTATAGATCGCTCCGTCAGGACAGGGGCAGCTTTCTTT. Protein sequence: CASSIDRSVRTGAAFF. Full variable domain (outside the CDR3, taken from reference TRBV19 and TRBJ1-1): DGGITQSPKYLFRKEGQNVTLSCEQNLNHDAMYWYRQDPGQGLRLIYYSQIVNDFQKGDIAEGYSVSREKKESFPLTVTSAQKNPTAFYLCASSIDRSVRTGAAFFGQGTRLTVV.

The genes are TRBV7-2 and TRBJ2-1; the match to TRBD2 covers 8 bases. This CDR3 region has 17 residues. Germline CDR1 and CDR2: SGHTA and FQGNSA. V lost 1 base and J lost 2; bases outside the gene matches: 7. The CDR3 sequence: CASSLVPGGGTYNEQFF. In DNA form, the CDR3 reads TGTGCCAGCAGCTTAGTCCCAGGCGGGGGGACCTACAATGAGCAGTTCTTC.

The rearrangement uses TRBV4-1 and TRBJ1-5; D is uncertain. Germline lookup yields CDR1 MGHRA and CDR2 YSYEKL. The V end lost 0 bases, the J end lost 6 bases, and 15 bases lay between the germline ends. CDR3 size: 16 residues. DNA for the CDR3: TGCGCCAGCAGCCAAGATCCCCCAGGTAGGAGTCAGCCCCAGCATTTT. It is translated as CASSQDPPGRSQPQHF.

The chain links TRBV5-6 to TRBJ1-1; D not resolved. The CDR3 consists of 12 residues. The germline V and J ends were trimmed by 2 bases and 3 bases, with 5 bases remaining between them. Germline-derived CDR1 and CDR2 are SGHDT and YYEEEE. CDR3 nucleotide sequence: TGTGCCAGCAGCTTTCCCGACACTGAAGCTTTCTTT. Residues: CASSFPDTEAFF.

The J gene is TRBJ2-7, the V gene TRBV7-2; D is unresolved. Germline CDR1 reads SGHTA; CDR2 reads FQGNSA. With 5 bases removed from V and 4 bases from J, the gap between germline ends came to 12 bases. This CDR3 region has 13 residues. Here the CDR3 DNA reads TGTGCCAGCAGCAGGTCGATCTCATACGAGCAGTACTTC. Its translation is CASSRSISYEQYF.

The rearrangement links TRBV5-1 to TRBJ1-5; tentatively, D is TRBD1 (6 bases). The CDR3 runs 13 residues. V was cut by 2 bases and J by 6 bases, with 9 bases left in between. CDR1 is SGHRS, CDR2 YFSETQ, per germline. The CDR3 nucleotides read TGCGCCAGCAGCTTACAGGGATCTCAGCCCCAGCATTTT. The encoded protein is CASSLQGSQPQHF. The whole variable domain, filled in from reference TRBV5-1 and TRBJ1-5, reads KAGVTQTPRYLIKTRGQQVTLSCSPISGHRSVSWYQQTPGQGLQFLFEYFSETQRNKGNFPGRFSGRQFSNSRSEMNVSTLELGDSALYLCASSLQGSQPQHFGDGTRLSIL.

This rearrangement joins TRBV27 to TRBJ2-2; TRBD1 agrees at 7 bases. The CDR3 consists of 15 residues. Looked up from germline, CDR1 is MNHEY and CDR2 is SMNVEV (reference sequence). V dropped 5 bases and J dropped 4; count of bases not matched to a gene: 7. The chain's CDR3 is CASSNRDSVTGELFF. For the CDR3, the DNA is TGTGCCAGCAGTAACCGGGACAGCGTCACCGGGGAGCTGTTTTTT.

CDR3: CASRRGGPPGELFF. The CDR3 nucleotides read TGTGCCAGTAGGCGGGGGGGCCCCCCCGGGGAGCTGTTTTTT. The rearrangement uses TRBV19 and TRBJ2-2; 9 bases map to TRBD2. CDR1 and CDR2 (germline): LNHDA, SQIVND (reference sequence). The CDR3 consists of 14 residues. V lost 6 bases and J lost 6; bases outside the gene matches: 5.

This sequence joins TRBV7-9 and TRBJ2-1; 10 bases are a match to TRBD2. The CDR3 contains 18 residues. With 1 base clipped from V and 8 bases from J, the junction kept 14 bases outside the gene matches. The germline V gene encodes CDR1 SEHNR and CDR2 FQNEAQ (reference sequence). Here the CDR3 reads CASSLGAAGGPFFDEQFF. DNA of the CDR3: TGTGCCAGCAGCTTAGGTGCAGCGGGGGGGCCGTTTTTCGATGAGCAGTTCTTC.

This sequence joins TRBV21-1 and TRBJ1-5. TRBV21-1 is noted as a pseudogene. This CDR3 spans 16 amino acids. DNA of the CDR3: TGTGCCAGCAGCTTAGAGGGACGGTATAGCAATCAGCCCCAGCATTTT. Encoded protein: CASSLEGRYSNQPQHF.